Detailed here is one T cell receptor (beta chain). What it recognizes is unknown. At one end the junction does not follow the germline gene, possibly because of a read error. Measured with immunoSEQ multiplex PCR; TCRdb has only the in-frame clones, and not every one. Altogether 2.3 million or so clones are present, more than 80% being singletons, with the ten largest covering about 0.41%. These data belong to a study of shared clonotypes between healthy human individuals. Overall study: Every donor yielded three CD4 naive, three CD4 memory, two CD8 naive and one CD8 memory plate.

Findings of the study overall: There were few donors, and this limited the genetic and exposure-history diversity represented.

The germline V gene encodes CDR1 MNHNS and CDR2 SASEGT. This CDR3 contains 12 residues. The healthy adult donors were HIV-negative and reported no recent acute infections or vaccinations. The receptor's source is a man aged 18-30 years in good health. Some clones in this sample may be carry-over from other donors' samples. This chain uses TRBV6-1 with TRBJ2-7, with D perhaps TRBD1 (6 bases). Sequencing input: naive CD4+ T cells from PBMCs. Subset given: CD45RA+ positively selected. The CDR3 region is CASSDYTQGKDF. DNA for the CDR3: TGTGCCAGCAGTGACTATACACAGGGTAAGGACTTC.